This T cell receptor beta chain was sequenced for a study of Ad26.COV2.S vaccination and SARS-CoV-2 variants (TCRdb year 2021). Regarding the complete study: Vaccine-arm donors were drawn from COV1001, a multicentre, randomized, double-blind, placebo-controlled phase I-IIa trial of Ad26.COV2.S in healthy adults. Trial participants were randomized into five groups of five: low-dose or high-dose Ad26.COV2.S given once or twice, or placebo on both occasions. Investigators did not know the trial group allocation while performing experiments and assessing outcomes. Ad26.COV2.S was administered intramuscularly at a dose of 5x10^10 or 1x10^11 viral particles, either as one shot or as two shots given 56 days apart. A total of around 32 samples were included in the TCR-sequenced set, comprising roughly 19 Ad26.COV2.S vaccine recipients, 5 placebo recipients and 8 SARS-CoV-2 convalescent individuals. TCRbeta repertoire sequencing served as the tool for gauging how specific and how broad the SARS-CoV-2-reactive T cell receptors were following Ad26.COV2.S vaccination. On the study overall, not on this receptor specifically: Vaccine and placebo recipients had comparable non-spike TCR breadth, which fits with the vaccine containing only spike. Substantial breadth of spike-specific CD8+ and CD4+ T cell responses was reported after vaccination. Compared with placebo recipients, Ad26.COV2.S recipients showed higher spike-specific TCR breadth (P = 0.0014). The study was not powered for comparison of responses between vaccine doses or regimens. It was noted by the authors that total T cell responses may have been underestimated by the TCR breadth and depth analyses.

The treatment or condition label on this specimen signifies: about 20 received Ad26.COV2.S at low or high dose, single or two shots; several received placebo; per-sample allocation not given. For vaccine and placebo recipients, repertoires were sequenced using samples collected on day 63 after the first injection. Cohort 1b enrolled 20 to 30 adults aged 18-55 years at a single site in Boston, USA, between 29 July and 7 August 2020. Ad26.COV2.S consisted of a replication-incompetent adenovirus type 26 vector by which a prefusion-stabilized SARS-CoV-2 spike protein from the original Wuhan strain was expressed. The germline V gene gives CDR1 as MGHRA and CDR2 as YSYEKL. V was cut back by 4 bases and J by 2 bases, leaving a gap of 12 bases between them. The CDR3 has 15 amino acids, counting the end cysteine and phenylalanine. Left in the record is the CDR3 DNA by itself, 45 bases read in frame from the first base.

The immunoSEQ Assay was used to sequence TCRbeta CDR3 regions. After extraction, genomic DNA underwent amplification by bias-controlled multiplex PCR, followed by high-throughput sequencing. Under the source paper's analysis protocol: To quantify the absolute abundance of every unique TCRbeta CDR3 region, sequences were collapsed and filtered. T cell fraction was estimated by normalizing TCRbeta template counts to usable DNA, with usable DNA measured through amplification of reference genes found in all nucleated cells. Repertoire TCRs were annotated as SARS-CoV-2-specific when V gene, CDR3 amino acid sequence and J gene were exactly matched to a known reactive TCR set. The reference SARS-CoV-2 TCR set was derived from MIRA and filtered for enrichment in COVID-19-positive ImmuneCODE repertoires, a step that removed public or cross-reactive TCRs. Drawing on the MIRA antigens, annotated TCRs were analysed further at the level of specific ORF or position within ORF. Breadth was defined as annotated unique rearrangements over total unique productive rearrangements; depth was the summed frequency of those rearrangements. Group comparisons of TCR breadth used two-sided Wilcoxon rank-sum tests. TCRdb stores this immuneACCESS table with in-frame sequences only. Part of the clones is absent; in the studies checked, under half of the shortfall reflects unresolved V genes, and no reason is known for the rest. V, J and clone size derive from that table, while D and trimming were established from the DNA sequence. This sample comprises roughly 350,000 clones, 85% to 90% of them detected only once. Jointly, the top ten make up around 5.3% of the sample.

With regard to this clone: Its antigen remains undetermined. Qualities for individual bases were not recorded, and no much larger clone is one base off.

The clonotype originates from a person between 18 and 60 years old who received the Ad26.COV2.S COVID-19 vaccine or a placebo. Sequenced here: peripheral blood, sampled in a trial of Ad26.COV2.S vaccine versus placebo. The chain uses TRBV4-1 and TRBJ2-4; there is no confident call for the D gene. The nucleotides read TGCGCCAGCAGCCTTCTCCCCGGATCCAAAAACATTCAGTACTTC. Its protein is CASSLLPGSKNIQYF.